The clone carrying this TCR beta chain was recorded a few times. As yet, its antigen is unknown. Time point in this sample: pre-treatment sample, taken before nivolumab and TIL therapy. This sample is drawn from a study of TIL therapy for anti-PD-1-resistant metastatic lung cancer. Across the whole study: Most patients had lung adenocarcinoma.

Trimming took 5 bases from V and 7 from J, leaving 9 bases between them. The CDR3 length is 12 residues. Germline CDR1 reads SGHAT; CDR2 reads FQNNGV. The libraries were made with immunoSEQ v3. Libraries were sequenced to around 2 million read pairs (survey) or about 5-6.5 million (deep). Repertoires were generated with immunoSEQ multiplex PCR, while TCRdb's copy carries only in-frame clones and drops some. The data contain about 16,000 clones, roughly 72% of them seen just once; the ten biggest clones take up under 45%. Study-wide points: Patients were highly selected, enriched for treatment-naive, never-smoker and oncogene-addicted cases.

This receptor was taken from a person aged 25-79 years with non-small cell lung cancer. The material was blood, obtained at baseline. This chain joins TRBV11-2 and TRBJ2-1; D call uncertain. The CDR3 region is CASSRVGNEQFF. CDR3 DNA sequence: TGTGCCAGCAGCAGGGTCGGGAATGAGCAGTTCTTC.